This passage covers 30 T cell receptor beta chains from one sample sequenced in a study of CD8+CD57+ T cells in acquired aplastic anemia. For CDR3 and TCR beta VDJ profiling, genomic DNA was the template used. TCRdb called the reads again in MiXCR, with one record for every CDR3 protein. The data show approximately 130,000 distinct CDR3 sequences, about 40% seen once. Previously, flow cytometry had revealed CD8+CD57+ cell expansion in the patients chosen for sequencing. Specimen: sorted CD4+, CD8+, or CD8+CD57+ T cells (not recorded which) from PBMCs. The receptors here all came from a human donor with aplastic anemia.

The chain has TRBV28 and TRBJ2-3; 7 bases map to TRBD1. Germline V gene sequence: CDR1 MDHEN, CDR2 SYDVKM. V was pared by 3 bases and J by 1 base, with 1 base of the junction left unmatched. There are 14 residues in the CDR3. CDR3: CASSFDRGTDTQYF. CDR3 coding DNA: TGTGCCAGCAGTTTCGACAGGGGCACAGATACGCAGTATTTT.

This clonotype was counted only a few times. The chain carries TRBV5-6 and TRBJ1-4; the D gene is possibly TRBD1 (6 bases). The V end was cut by 1 base, the J end by 8 bases, with 15 bases between. This CDR3 has 15 residues. The germline V gene encodes CDR1 SGHDT and CDR2 YYEEEE. The CDR3 reads CASSLSGATEEKLFF. CDR3 in DNA: TGTGCCAGCAGCTTGTCAGGGGCGACTGAGGAAAAACTGTTTTTT.

This clonotype was counted at least ten times. This rearrangement joins TRBV4-1 to TRBJ1-1; D gene unclear. CDR3 size: 13 residues. Trimming took 11 bases from V and 4 from J, leaving 17 bases between them. The germline gives CDR1 MGHRA, CDR2 YSYEKL. The CDR3 DNA reads TGCGCCGTAGCACTCGGGGTATCCACTGAAGCTTTCTTT. This translates into CAVALGVSTEAFF.

This clonotype was picked up many times. V gene TRBV7-8 combines with J gene TRBJ1-3; D is ambiguous. CDR3 size: 13 residues. The germline V gene has CDR1 SGHVS and CDR2 FQNEAQ. The ends were cut back, 1 base at V and 5 bases at J, with 6 bases in the middle. The CDR3 loop is CASSLGRRNTIYF. CDR3 in DNA: TGTGCCAGCAGCTTAGGGAGGAGAAACACCATATATTTT. The whole variable domain, remainder taken from reference TRBV7-8 and TRBJ1-3, is GAGVSQSPRYKVAKRGQDVALRCDPISGHVSLFWYQQALGQGPEFLTYFQNEAQLDKSGLPSDRFFAERPEGSVSTLKIQRTQQEDSAVYLCASSLGRRNTIYFGEGSWLTVV.

J is TRBJ2-5 and V is TRBV20-1; D is ambiguous. The ends were cut back, 1 base at V and 5 bases at J, with 14 bases in the middle. Germline lookup yields CDR1 DFQATT and CDR2 SNEGSKA (reference sequence). The CDR3 consists of 14 residues. CDR3 sequence (DNA): TGCAGTGCTAGAGTAGGACGAGGTCGGGAGACCCAGTACTTC. Protein sequence: CSARVGRGRETQYF.

The chain links TRBV7-9 to TRBJ1-2, with D hard to call. V lost 4 bases and J 3 bases, leaving 6 bases between the germline ends. The V gene's germline CDR1 is SEHNR and CDR2 FQNEAQ (reference sequence). This CDR3 spans 12 amino acids. The DNA for the CDR3 is TGTGCCAGCAGCTCCTCCGACTATGGCTACACCTTC. Protein: CASSSSDYGYTF. Looking up the rest from reference TRBV7-9 and TRBJ1-2 gives the full variable domain: DTGVSQNPRHKITKRGQNVTFRCDPISEHNRLYWYRQTLGQGPEFLTYFQNEAQLEKSRLLSDRFSAERPKGSFSTLEIQRTEQGDSAMYLCASSSSDYGYTFGSGTRLTVV.

This clonotype was counted a single time. A single base separates this from a much larger clone, so it may be a read error. The chain employs TRBV12-5 and TRBJ2-1; D possibly matches TRBD1 or TRBD2 (7 bases each). Germline V CDR1 and CDR2: LGHNT, FRNRAP. The CDR3 extends over 16 amino acids. Here the CDR3 reads CASGLVVDRDYNGQFF. The CDR3, as DNA: TGTGCTAGTGGTTTGGTAGTTGACAGGGACTACAATGGGCAGTTCTTC. Looking up the rest from reference TRBV12-5 and TRBJ2-1 gives the full variable domain: DARVTQTPRHKVTEMGQEVTMRCQPILGHNTVFWYRQTMMQGLELLAYFRNRAPLDDSGMPKDRFSAEMPDATLATLKIQPSEPRDSAVYFCASGLVVDRDYNGQFFGPGTRLTVL.

This chain joins TRBV10-3 and TRBJ2-7; D gene unclear. Germline V gives CDR1 ENHRY, CDR2 SYGVKD. The CDR3 runs 13 residues. V was trimmed by 10 bases and J by 7 bases, leaving 20 bases between them. CDR3 coding DNA: TGTGCCAGCACCCAAGGAATTGCGCGGGAGCAGTACTTC. As protein: CASTQGIAREQYF.

There are many counts of this clonotype. The gene calls are TRBV6-1 and TRBJ1-1; possible D gene TRBD1, 6 bases. The CDR3 is made up of 13 amino acids. In germline, CDR1 is MNHNS, CDR2 SASEGT. Trimming pared 5 bases from V and 11 bases from J, leaving 18 bases between. The CDR3 loop is CASSTSQGTGAFF. The CDR3 bases are TGTGCCAGCAGTACTTCTCAGGGGACTGGTGCTTTCTTT.

This clonotype was seen more than once but under ten times. The V call is TRBV7-3, the J call TRBJ1-4, with D maybe TRBD1 (6 bases). CDR3 length: 12 amino acids. The V gene lost 5 bases and the J gene lost 10 bases, with 11 bases spanning the gap. Germline-derived CDR1 and CDR2 are SGHTA and FQGTGA. DNA of the CDR3: TGTGCCAGCAGCCGAGGACAGTTAAAACTGTTTTTT. Its protein is CASSRGQLKLFF.

As regards this clonotype: Just one base apart from a much larger clone, this may be a read error. The chain joins TRBV12-3 or TRBV12-4 to TRBJ2-1, with D possibly being TRBD2 (5 bases). There are 16 residues in the CDR3. The DNA for the CDR3 is TGTGCCGGCAGTTTAGCGCCCACTAGGGAGAACAATGAGCAGTTCTTC. Its protein product is CAGSLAPTRENNEQFF.

This clonotype has ten or more counts. V and J are TRBV4-2 and TRBJ1-5; possible D gene TRBD1, 6 bases. Trimming removed 1 base at V and 3 bases at J, with 13 bases between. CDR3 length: 16 amino acids. Germline assignment: CDR1 LGHNA and CDR2 YNFKEQ. CDR3 loop: CASSQGMGAINQPQHF. As DNA, the CDR3 is TGTGCCAGCAGCCAAGGTATGGGGGCGATCAATCAGCCCCAGCATTTT.

This clonotype showed up many times. The chain recombines TRBV28 with TRBJ1-6, with D possibly being TRBD1 (5 bases). Trimming shortened V by 5 bases and J by 9 bases, and 5 bases separated the two germline ends. This CDR3 is 11 amino acids long. The germline gives CDR1 MDHEN, CDR2 SYDVKM. The CDR3 DNA reads as TGTGCCAGCAGTGGGGGTTCACCCCTCCACTTT. This encodes CASSGGSPLHF.

In regard to this clonotype: No conserved phenylalanine or tryptophan is present at the end of the CDR3, so a read error is the likely explanation. V gene TRBV6-5 combines with J gene TRBJ2-5, with 9 bases aligning to TRBD1. This CDR3 spans 17 amino acids. The V gene's germline CDR1 is MNHEY and CDR2 SVGAGI. Trimming at V came to 2 bases and at J to 3 bases, leaving 10 bases not matched to a gene. The CDR3 DNA sequence: TGTGCCAGCAGTTACGCGAGGACCGGGACAGGGAAAGAGACCCAGTACCTC. This gives the protein CASSYARTGTGKETQYL.

The chain links TRBV19 to TRBJ2-7, with 11 positions matching TRBD2. The CDR3 loop spans 15 amino acids. CDR1 and CDR2 from the germline V gene are LNHDA and SQIVND (reference sequence). The V and J ends lost 4 bases and 3 bases, in that order; junction bases with no gene match: 5. As DNA, the CDR3 is TGTGCCAGTAGTAGGACTAGCGGGTACATCTACGAGCAGTACTTC. The encoded protein is CASSRTSGYIYEQYF.

This clonotype turned up a few times. The genes are TRBV29-1 and TRBJ2-7; D not certain. The CDR3 is made up of 12 amino acids. Germline V lookup: CDR1 SQVTM, CDR2 ANQGSEA. The ends were cut back, 7 bases at V and 0 bases at J, with 10 bases in the middle. The CDR3 DNA reads as TGCAGCGGAATAGACAACTCCTACGAGCAGTACTTC. Translating gives CSGIDNSYEQYF.

The DNA for the CDR3 is TGTGCCAGCAGTGAAGGGGCAGGGCGCTCTGGAAACACCATATATTTT. Protein product: CASSEGAGRSGNTIYF. The chain recombines TRBV25-1 with TRBJ1-3, with D possibly matching TRBD1 (5 bases). V lost 2 bases, J lost 0 bases, and 11 bases lay in between. Germline V lookup: CDR1 MGHDK, CDR2 SYGVNS. The CDR3 has 16 amino acids.

The chain couples TRBV12-3 or TRBV12-4 to TRBJ2-7; a weak D match, TRBD1 (6 bases). The CDR3 totals 14 residues. With 6 bases removed from V and 0 bases from J, the gap between germline ends came to 12 bases. CDR3 amino acids: CASSRTGISYEQYF. Written as DNA, the CDR3 is TGTGCCAGCAGCCGAACAGGGATCTCCTACGAGCAGTACTTC.

The table lists this clonotype with many counts. The chain has TRBV9 and TRBJ1-1; tentatively, D is TRBD1 (5 bases). This CDR3 comprises 14 residues. Germline assignment: CDR1 SGDLS and CDR2 YYNGEE. The germline V and J ends were trimmed by 4 bases and 4 bases, with 14 bases remaining between them. In nucleotides, the CDR3 is TGTGCCAGCAGCTTCGATCCGACAGCCACTGAAGCTTTCTTT. Translating it yields CASSFDPTATEAFF.

This clonotype was seen ten or more times. The chain uses TRBV19 and TRBJ1-5, with 8 nucleotides matching TRBD1. The ends lost 6 bases at V and 7 bases at J; junction bases unmatched: 5. The length of the CDR3 is 13 residues. In germline, CDR1 is LNHDA, CDR2 SQIVND (reference sequence). The CDR3 loop is CASSLRGQQPQHF. The CDR3 nucleotides are TGTGCCAGTAGCCTCAGGGGGCAACAGCCCCAGCATTTT.

This clonotype was recorded at least ten times. The chain joins TRBV30 to TRBJ1-1, with D perhaps TRBD1 (5 bases). The ends were cut back, 2 bases at V and 0 bases at J, with 10 bases in the middle. Germline V gene data show CDR1 as GTSNPN and CDR2 as SVGIG (reference sequence). CDR3 length equals 14 residues. In DNA form, the CDR3 reads TGTGCCTGGAGTCAAGGACACGTGAACACTGAAGCTTTCTTT. As protein: CAWSQGHVNTEAFF.

This clonotype was seen many times. The chain couples TRBV25-1 to TRBJ2-1, with D unresolved. The CDR3 runs to 12 residues. Germline values: CDR1 MGHDK, CDR2 SYGVNS. V shed 8 bases and J shed 6 bases, with 11 bases lying between them. The chain's CDR3 is CASGKAANEQFF. The CDR3 nucleotides are TGTGCCAGCGGGAAGGCGGCCAATGAGCAGTTCTTC.

This clonotype was seen many times. The chain joins TRBV19 to TRBJ1-5; the D is unclear. Looked up from germline, CDR1 is LNHDA and CDR2 is SQIVND (reference sequence). This CDR3 is built from 15 residues. Trimming took off 4 bases at V and 7 bases at J, with 17 bases between the two ends. The CDR3 nucleotides read TGTGCCAGTAGTACTAGCAGTATAGGTCGGCAGCCCCAGCATTTT. Amino acid sequence: CASSTSSIGRQPQHF.

With regard to this clonotype: A much larger clone is a single base away; this may be a read error. The conserved phenylalanine or tryptophan is not found at the CDR3 terminus, so this likely reflects a read error. V gene TRBV5-1 combines with J gene TRBJ2-5, with 7 bases matching TRBD2. Unmatched junction bases numbered 10, after V lost 3 bases and J lost 5 bases. The CDR3 is 15 amino acids. Germline V gene lookup returns CDR1 SGHRS and CDR2 YFSETQ. CDR3 region: CASSSGGVVRETQYL. CDR3 DNA: TGCGCCAGCAGCTCGGGGGGTGTTGTTCGGGAGACCCAGTACCTC.

This clonotype was seen ten or more times. This chain connects TRBV12-3 or TRBV12-4 to TRBJ1-2; D unresolved. V lost 6 bases and J 8 bases, leaving 13 bases between the germline ends. The CDR3 loop spans 12 amino acids. DNA of the CDR3: TGTGCCAGCAGAGCCGATCGTAAGGGCTACACCTTC. This encodes CASRADRKGYTF.

About this clonotype: A much larger clone sits a single nucleotide away, making a read error possible. The J gene is TRBJ1-1, the V gene TRBV5-1, with D unclear. The CDR3 has 14 residues. Germline V gene data show CDR1 as SGHRS and CDR2 as YFSETQ. CDR3 in amino acids: CASSLDHHNTEALF. The CDR3 DNA follows: TGCGCCAGCAGCTTGGACCACCATAACACTGAAGCTCTCTTT.

The V call is TRBV19, the J call TRBJ1-6; TRBD1 matches at 10 bases. V gave up 3 bases and J gave up 6 bases; unmatched junction bases: 5. The CDR3 is made up of 16 amino acids. Germline CDR1 and CDR2: LNHDA and SQIVND (reference sequence). The CDR3: CASSISGQGINSPLHF. The CDR3 nucleotides are TGTGCCAGTAGTATTTCGGGACAGGGGATTAATTCACCCCTCCACTTT.

This clonotype was found many times. The V gene is TRBV4-2, the J gene TRBJ1-6, with a possible D match to TRBD1 (5 bases). This CDR3 comprises 15 residues. V was trimmed by 0 bases and J by 6 bases, leaving 9 bases between them. CDR1 is LGHNA, CDR2 YNFKEQ, per germline. CDR3 loop: CASSQDRTPNSPLHF. The CDR3 nucleotides are TGTGCCAGCAGCCAAGATCGGACACCTAATTCACCCCTCCACTTT.

This sequence joins TRBV20-1 and TRBJ2-1; D is undetermined. The germline V gene encodes CDR1 DFQATT and CDR2 SNEGSKA (reference sequence). Trimming left V 6 bases short and J 0 bases short, with 18 bases between. The CDR3 length is 16 residues. CDR3 nucleotides: TGCAGTGCCCCTGGTTACACTACGAGCTCCTACAATGAGCAGTTCTTC. Protein: CSAPGYTTSSYNEQFF.

The chain carries TRBV15 and TRBJ2-7, with D perhaps matching TRBD2 (6 bases). Per the germline V gene, CDR1 is LNHNV and CDR2 is YYDKDF (reference sequence). The CDR3 runs to 14 residues. With 1 base removed from V and 8 bases from J, the gap between germline ends came to 15 bases. In nucleotides, the CDR3 is TGTGCCACCAGCAGAGCCGGGACTCCAACCAAGCAGTACTTC. It translates to CATSRAGTPTKQYF. Combining the CDR3 with reference TRBV15 and TRBJ2-7 gives the whole variable domain DAMVIQNPRYQVTQFGKPVTLSCSQTLNHNVMYWYQQKSSQAPKLLFHYYDKDFNNEADTPDNFQSRRPNTSFCFLDIRSPGLGDTAMYLCATSRAGTPTKQYFGPGTRLTVT.